The clone carrying this T cell receptor (beta chain) was detected many times. This entry belongs to a study of read filtering for tumor transcriptome and immune sequencing. The library was built from approximately 400 ng RNA with molecular barcoded adaptors for alpha/delta and beta/gamma chains. TCRdb re-analysed the reads in MiXCR, keeping a single row per CDR3 protein. The repertoire has more than 45,000 distinct CDR3 sequences, 9% to 15% of them found once; the top ten carry 16%. V lost 3 bases, J lost 3 bases, and 7 bases stayed unmatched. The germline V gene encodes CDR1 SQVTM and CDR2 ANQGSEA. The CDR3 covers 14 residues.

The TCR sequence derives from a donor at least 40 years old with multiple myeloma. Sequencing used a population of CD138-negative cells sorted from bone marrow. This chain joins TRBV29-1 and TRBJ1-2, with TRBD1 matching over 7 bases. The DNA of the CDR3 is TGCAGCGTTGACGGTTCCGGGACAGACTATGGCTACACCTTC. Translation: CSVDGSGTDYGYTF.